These 17 T cell receptor beta chains originate from one sample sequenced in a study of blood T cell repertoires in COVID-19. The data were produced by immunoSEQ multiplex PCR, yet TCRdb's version contains in-frame clones alone and is incomplete. The sample holds roughly 230,000 clones, 70% to 90% seen once. Input material: peripheral blood. Receptors were obtained from a man between 40 and 49 years old with acute or convalescent COVID-19.

V and J are TRBV5-5 and TRBJ1-2, with D perhaps matching TRBD1 (6 bases). The CDR3 covers 13 residues. Trimming stripped 4 bases from V and 5 bases from J, with 12 bases between. CDR1 and CDR2 from the germline V gene are SGHKS and YYEKEE (reference sequence). The CDR3 nucleotides read TGTGCCAGCAGCCACGGGACACAATATGGCTACACCTTC. Its translation is CASSHGTQYGYTF.

J is TRBJ1-2 and V is TRBV7-2, with 8 bases fitting TRBD1. V lost 1 base, J lost 5 bases, and 3 bases stayed unmatched. The CDR3 covers 14 residues. The germline gives CDR1 SGHTA, CDR2 FQGNSA. This CDR3 reads CASSLGQGAYGYTF. The CDR3 DNA reads as TGTGCCAGCAGCTTAGGGCAGGGGGCTTATGGCTACACCTTC.

The chain combines TRBV7-3 with TRBJ2-1; 15 bases are shared with TRBD2. The CDR3 consists of 18 residues. Germline V lookup: CDR1 SGHTA, CDR2 FQGTGA. The junction had 4 bases not matched to a gene; V was cut back by 4 bases and J by 0 bases. The CDR3 DNA is TGTGCCAGCAGCTCAGGGACTAGCGGGGGGAGCTCCTACAATGAGCAGTTCTTC. It codes for CASSSGTSGGSSYNEQFF.

This chain uses TRBV6-1 with TRBJ1-5, with TRBD1 as a possible D gene (5 bases). V shed 2 bases and J shed 2 bases, with 16 bases lying between them. Germline CDR1 reads MNHNS; CDR2 reads SASEGT. This CDR3 is 17 amino acids long. CDR3 in amino acids: CASSEFSGVTGNQPQHF. The CDR3 coding sequence is TGTGCCAGCAGTGAATTCTCGGGGGTGACGGGCAATCAGCCCCAGCATTTT.

This rearrangement joins TRBV5-4 to TRBJ1-2; weak D call: TRBD1 (5 bases). This CDR3 contains 15 residues. Trimming took 0 bases from V and 2 from J, leaving 11 bases between them. The V gene's germline CDR1 is SGHNT and CDR2 YYREEE (reference sequence). CDR3 amino acids: CASSLVGSGNYGYTF. CDR3 sequence (DNA): TGTGCCAGCAGCTTGGTTGGCTCAGGGAACTATGGCTACACCTTC.

The chain combines TRBV5-4 with TRBJ2-3, with D possibly being TRBD1 (6 bases). The CDR3 consists of 15 residues. Trimming removed 0 bases at V and 2 bases at J, with 10 bases between. Germline-derived CDR1 and CDR2 are SGHNT and YYREEE (reference sequence). CDR3 DNA sequence: TGTGCCAGCAGCTTGGGGGGACAATTCACAGATACGCAGTATTTT. This gives the protein CASSLGGQFTDTQYF.

V and J are TRBV2 and TRBJ2-2, with TRBD1 matching 8 bases. The CDR3 contains 16 residues. Germline CDR1 and CDR2: SNHLY and FYNNEI. The ends lost 7 bases at V and 1 base at J; junction bases unmatched: 8. The CDR3 nucleotides are TGTGCCAGCAACGCGCCTGACAGGGGGAACACCGGGGAGCTGTTTTTT. It translates to CASNAPDRGNTGELFF.

V is TRBV27 and J is TRBJ1-5; D unresolved. V was shortened by 5 bases and J by 5 bases, with 10 bases between the two germline ends. The V gene's germline CDR1 is MNHEY and CDR2 SMNVEV (reference sequence). The CDR3 runs 13 residues. CDR3 region: CASSLKADQPQHF. The CDR3 DNA sequence: TGTGCCAGCAGTCTTAAGGCGGATCAGCCCCAGCATTTT.

The CDR3 coding sequence is TGTGCCAGTCAAGGACAGGGGTCCGACGCTTTCTTT. It encodes CASQGQGSDAFF. The chain joins TRBV19 to TRBJ1-1; TRBD1 aligns across 9 bases. The V segment lost 8 bases and the J segment 11 bases; nucleotides outside the gene matches: 9. The CDR3 spans 12 residues. CDR1 and CDR2 (germline): LNHDA, SQIVND (reference sequence).

The chain couples TRBV27 to TRBJ1-1; 7 positions match TRBD1. V lost 6 bases and J lost 2; bases outside the gene matches: 3. Germline V gives CDR1 MNHEY, CDR2 SMNVEV (reference sequence). This CDR3 region has 13 residues. This chain's CDR3 is CASRNRGNTEAFF. Here the CDR3 DNA reads TGTGCCAGCAGGAACAGGGGAAACACTGAAGCTTTCTTT.

This rearrangement joins TRBV3-1 (or the pseudogene TRBV3-2) to TRBJ2-7, with TRBD2 as a possible D gene (6 bases). V shed 1 base and J shed 0 bases, with 16 bases lying between them. The CDR3 length is 17 residues. Germline V gene sequence: CDR1 LGHDT, CDR2 YNNKEL (reference sequence). In nucleotides, the CDR3 is TGTGCCAGCAGCCAAGGGTCGGCGGGGCCAAGCTCCTACGAGCAGTACTTC. Encoded protein: CASSQGSAGPSSYEQYF.

The J gene is TRBJ1-2, the V gene TRBV5-1; a weak D match, TRBD1 (5 bases). This CDR3 is 14 amino acids long. The V gene lost 0 bases and the J gene lost 8 bases, with 14 bases spanning the gap. Germline assignment: CDR1 SGHRS and CDR2 YFSETQ. This CDR3 reads CASSLEATRGGYTF. The CDR3 DNA sequence: TGCGCCAGCAGCTTGGAGGCCACAAGGGGCGGCTACACCTTC.

This clone was seen a single time. The chain carries TRBV18 and TRBJ2-3; 11 bases agree with TRBD2. Germline lookup yields CDR1 KGHSH and CDR2 LQKENI. V gave up 3 bases and J gave up 2 bases; unmatched junction bases: 4. This CDR3 region has 16 residues. The CDR3 coding sequence is TGTGCCAGCTCACCGTATAGCGGGGGGGCCACAGATACGCAGTATTTT. This encodes CASSPYSGGATDTQYF.

This clone came up once. J is TRBJ2-2 and V is TRBV7-2, with 7 nucleotides matching TRBD2. Germline lookup yields CDR1 SGHTA and CDR2 FQGNSA. This CDR3 comprises 15 residues. V shed 5 bases, J shed 6 bases, and the junction held 9 bases outside the gene matches. The CDR3 bases are TGTGCCAGCAGCCGCGGGGGATCCGGGCCCGGGGAGCTGTTTTTT. It is translated as CASSRGGSGPGELFF.

The CDR3 bases are TGTGCCAGCAGCTTGGCTGGACAGGGGATTAGAGCCCTCCACTTT. This sequence encodes CASSLAGQGIRALHF. This rearrangement joins TRBV5-4 to TRBJ1-6; 9 positions match TRBD1. Germline loops: CDR1 SGHNT, CDR2 YYREEE (reference sequence). J gave up 14 bases and V 0 bases, and 9 bases lay outside the gene matches. This CDR3 is 15 amino acids long.

This chain connects TRBV3-1 (or the pseudogene TRBV3-2) to TRBJ1-2, with 9 bases aligning to TRBD1. CDR3 size: 14 residues. Trimming cost V 0 bases and J 8 bases; bases outside gene matches: 4. Germline loops: CDR1 LGHDT, CDR2 YNNKEL (reference sequence). CDR3 sequence: CASSQEGTGKGYTF. Here the CDR3 DNA reads TGTGCCAGCAGCCAAGAAGGGACAGGGAAGGGCTACACCTTC.

The rearrangement uses TRBV28 and TRBJ2-2; 7 nucleotides agree with TRBD2. Trimming at V came to 3 bases and at J to 6 bases, leaving 4 bases not matched to a gene. Germline V lookup: CDR1 MDHEN, CDR2 SYDVKM. The CDR3 is made up of 14 amino acids. The CDR3 nucleotides are TGTGCCAGCAGTTTGGACGGGAGGCCCGGGGAGCTGTTTTTT. It codes for CASSLDGRPGELFF.